This T cell receptor (beta chain) was obtained from a study of T cell changes during pregnancy in multiple sclerosis. TCRdb's copy holds only in-frame clones and misses some; the assay was immunoSEQ multiplex PCR. The sample has roughly 100,000 clones, 92% seen once. The specimen comprised peripheral blood, sampled after pregnancy. The clonotype originates from a female donor with multiple sclerosis, enrolled in a pregnancy study.

The CDR3 loop reads CASSLGTGGTGELFF. The CDR3 DNA reads TGCGCCAGCAGCCTCGGGACAGGGGGCACCGGGGAGCTGTTTTTT. V gene TRBV5-1 combines with J gene TRBJ2-2; 11 bases agree with TRBD1. Germline assignment: CDR1 SGHRS and CDR2 YFSETQ. V trimming: 4 bases; J trimming: 4 bases; junction bases outside the gene matches: 3. The CDR3 length is 15 residues.